These 14 T cell receptor beta chains were sequenced from one sample in a study of cytomegalovirus exposure and HLA in healthy donors. Sequencing used immunoSEQ multiplex PCR; TCRdb keeps in-frame clones, though not all of them. The data contain roughly 200,000 clones, approximately 78% of them singletons. The sequenced material came from PBMCs. All receptors come from a woman in her twenties or thirties in good health and CMV-seronegative.

J is TRBJ2-1 and V is TRBV7-3; TRBD2 aligns across 13 bases. This CDR3 spans 15 amino acids. Germline values: CDR1 SGHTA, CDR2 FQGTGA. Unmatched junction bases numbered 11, after V lost 5 bases and J lost 13 bases. The CDR3 DNA follows: TGTGCCAGCAGCCCACGGGGGACTAGCGGGGCTGGACAGTTCTTC. Encoded protein: CASSPRGTSGAGQFF.

This chain joins TRBV4-1 and TRBJ1-5; no clear D gene. The germline V and J ends were trimmed by 1 base and 1 base, with 8 bases remaining between them. Germline loops: CDR1 MGHRA, CDR2 YSYEKL. The CDR3 has 15 amino acids. The CDR3 loop reads CASSQVRGSNQPQHF. In DNA form, the CDR3 reads TGCGCCAGCAGCCAAGTACGAGGGAGCAATCAGCCCCAGCATTTT.

This clone occurred once. The rearrangement uses TRBV5-1 and TRBJ2-5, with 9 bases that match TRBD1. CDR3 length: 14 amino acids. V shed 2 bases, J shed 4 bases, and the junction held 3 bases outside the gene matches. In germline, CDR1 is SGHRS, CDR2 YFSETQ. CDR3 coding DNA: TGCGCCAGCAGCTTACAGGACAGGGGAGAGACCCAGTACTTC. Protein: CASSLQDRGETQYF. Looking up the rest from reference TRBV5-1 and TRBJ2-5 gives the full variable domain: KAGVTQTPRYLIKTRGQQVTLSCSPISGHRSVSWYQQTPGQGLQFLFEYFSETQRNKGNFPGRFSGRQFSNSRSEMNVSTLELGDSALYLCASSLQDRGETQYFGPGTRLLVL.

This chain uses TRBV2 with TRBJ2-7, with D possibly matching TRBD2 (5 bases). Trimming removed 10 bases at V and 7 bases at J, with 14 bases between. The CDR3 loop spans 11 amino acids. In germline, CDR1 is SNHLY, CDR2 FYNNEI. The CDR3 loop reads CATSLGWEQYF. CDR3 DNA: TGTGCCACCTCACTAGGCTGGGAGCAGTACTTC.

The chain is built from TRBV25-1 and TRBJ1-4, with 7 bases aligning to TRBD1. This CDR3 has 15 amino acids. V lost 6 bases and J lost 7; bases outside the gene matches: 11. Germline V gene sequence: CDR1 MGHDK, CDR2 SYGVNS. CDR3 sequence: CASSALQGRAEKLFF. CDR3 in DNA: TGTGCCAGCAGCGCTCTACAGGGGCGGGCTGAAAAACTGTTTTTT.

V gene TRBV4-2 combines with J gene TRBJ2-2; 10 bases match TRBD2. Germline CDR1 LGHNA, CDR2 YNFKEQ. The CDR3 contains 17 residues. The junction had 12 bases not matched to a gene; V was cut back by 4 bases and J by 7 bases. The DNA for the CDR3 is TGTGCCAGCAGCCTACCAGGAGGACTAGCGGTTGTCGGGGAGCTGTTTTTT. Encoded protein: CASSLPGGLAVVGELFF.

V and J are TRBV7-9 and TRBJ1-2, with 10 positions matching TRBD1. CDR1 is SEHNR, CDR2 FQNEAQ, per germline (reference sequence). The CDR3 consists of 15 residues. The J segment lost 5 bases and the V segment lost 7 bases, leaving 10 bases of the junction unmatched. CDR3 nucleotides: TGTGCCAGCACCCCGGGACAGGGGCGGTTATATGGCTACACCTTC. Translating it yields CASTPGQGRLYGYTF.

The genes are TRBV7-9 and TRBJ2-2, with TRBD1 as a possible D gene (5 bases). V lost 2 bases and J lost 6, with 16 bases in between. The CDR3 has 16 amino acids. The germline V gene has CDR1 SEHNR and CDR2 FQNEAQ (reference sequence). The CDR3 DNA sequence: TGTGCCAGCAGCTTACATCTCACAGGTCCATCCGGGGAGCTGTTTTTT. This sequence encodes CASSLHLTGPSGELFF.

The V and J genes are TRBV9 and TRBJ1-5; no firm D call. The V gene lost 0 bases and the J gene lost 4 bases, with 11 bases spanning the gap. The V gene's germline CDR1 is SGDLS and CDR2 YYNGEE. The CDR3 loop spans 15 amino acids. The CDR3 nucleotides read TGTGCCAGCAGCGTAGGACATGGGAGGAATCAGCCCCAGCATTTT. The encoded protein is CASSVGHGRNQPQHF.

This chain links TRBV27 with TRBJ2-1; D remains unclear. The V and J ends lost 2 bases and 4 bases respectively, with 18 bases between them. This CDR3 region has 17 residues. CDR1 MNHEY and CDR2 SMNVEV come from the germline V gene (reference sequence). The CDR3 loop is CASSLSRRVSPYNEQFF. Written as DNA, the CDR3 is TGTGCCAGCAGTTTAAGCAGGCGCGTGTCCCCATACAATGAGCAGTTCTTC.

This clone is a singleton in its sample. The chain carries TRBV6-5 and TRBJ1-3; weak D call: TRBD1 (6 bases). The CDR3 contains 15 residues. Germline CDR1 reads MNHEY; CDR2 reads SVGAGI. The V end lost 5 bases, the J end lost 0 bases, and 11 bases lay between the germline ends. The CDR3 spells CASSRDRSSGNTIYF. Here the CDR3 DNA reads TGTGCCAGCAGTCGTGACAGGTCCTCTGGAAACACCATATATTTT.

The V call is TRBV30, the J call TRBJ1-5; D not resolved. CDR1 is GTSNPN, CDR2 SVGIG, per germline (reference sequence). Trimming cost V 0 bases and J 7 bases, with 7 bases left between them. The CDR3 length is 12 residues. CDR3 nucleotides: TGTGCCTGGAGTGTACGGGGACAGCCCCAGCATTTT. Translated: CAWSVRGQPQHF.

The J gene is TRBJ2-1, the V gene TRBV30, with 10 bases lining up with TRBD2. The J segment lost 9 bases and the V segment lost 1 base, leaving 6 bases of the junction unmatched. The germline V gene encodes CDR1 GTSNPN and CDR2 SVGIG (reference sequence). CDR3 size: 14 residues. The CDR3 loop reads CAWSGPSGGGEQFF. The CDR3 bases are TGTGCCTGGAGTGGACCTAGCGGGGGAGGTGAGCAGTTCTTC.

The CDR3 spells CASSLGQGAYEQYF. CDR3 coding DNA: TGTGCCAGCAGCTTAGGTCAGGGGGCCTACGAGCAGTACTTC. The V call is TRBV7-3, the J call TRBJ2-7; 7 positions agree with TRBD1. The CDR3 consists of 14 residues. The germline V gene encodes CDR1 SGHTA and CDR2 FQGTGA. V was pared by 2 bases and J by 2 bases, with 3 bases of the junction left unmatched. Complete variable domain (other parts from reference TRBV7-3 and TRBJ2-7): GAGVSQTPSNKVTEKGKYVELRCDPISGHTALYWYRQSLGQGPEFLIYFQGTGAADDSGLPNDRFFAVRPEGSVSTLKIQRTERGDSAVYLCASSLGQGAYEQYFGPGTRLTVT.